One and the same sample provided the 22 T cell receptor beta chains below, sequenced in a study of T cells in Graves' hyperthyroidism and ophthalmopathy. TCR beta CDR3 regions were amplified from RNA. The HTBI set primed first-round TCR CDR3 RT-PCR. TCRdb re-analysed the multiplex PCR reads in MiXCR, keeping a single row per CDR3 protein. The table lists more than 300,000 distinct CDR3 sequences, around 18% of them singletons. Sample: blood. All receptors come from a man aged 18 to 29 with Graves' ophthalmopathy.

Only a few counts were recorded for this clonotype. V is TRBV4-1 and J is TRBJ1-4, with 8 bases lining up with TRBD1. The V gene end was trimmed by 2 bases and the J gene end by 7 bases; junction bases not matched to a gene: 6. The CDR3 spans 15 residues. Per the germline V gene, CDR1 is MGHRA and CDR2 is YSYEKL. The CDR3 here is CASSQSDRGGEKLFF. The DNA of the CDR3 is TGCGCCAGCAGCCAAAGCGACAGGGGTGGTGAAAAACTGTTTTTT.

In its sample, this clonotype was seen a few times. This chain joins TRBV20-1 and TRBJ2-7; tentative D call: TRBD1 (5 bases). V lost 3 bases, J lost 2 bases, and 11 bases lay in between. This CDR3 contains 13 residues. Germline assignment: CDR1 DFQATT and CDR2 SNEGSKA (reference sequence). CDR3 residues: CSASLGAPYEQYF. The CDR3 coding sequence is TGCAGTGCTAGCTTAGGGGCCCCCTACGAGCAGTACTTC.

This clonotype was observed many times. The rearrangement uses TRBV3-1 and TRBJ1-1; 7 bases line up with TRBD1. The CDR3 has 15 amino acids. J lost 3 bases, V lost 3 bases, and 7 bases had no gene match. Germline V gene data show CDR1 as LGHDT and CDR2 as YNNKEL (reference sequence). CDR3 coding DNA: TGTGCCAGCAGCCACCCGACAGGGCGAGACACTGAAGCTTTCTTT. Protein sequence: CASSHPTGRDTEAFF. The full variable domain, rest sourced from reference TRBV3-1 and TRBJ1-1, is DTAVSQTPKYLVTQMGNDKSIKCEQNLGHDTMYWYKQDSKKFLKIMFSYNNKELIINETVPNRFSPKSPDKAHLNLHINSLELGDSAVYFCASSHPTGRDTEAFFGQGTRLTVV.

Only a few counts were recorded for this clonotype. Since a much larger clone is just one base distant, this may be a read error. The chain uses TRBV11-2 and TRBJ2-1; D is perhaps TRBD1 (7 bases). The CDR3 has 15 amino acids. CDR1 and CDR2 from the germline V gene are SGHAT and FQNNGV. This CDR3 reads CASSLEGQTNNEQLF. The DNA of the CDR3 is TGTGCCAGCAGCTTGGAGGGACAGACAAACAATGAGCAGCTCTTC.

Many counts were recorded for this clonotype. The CDR3 DNA reads TGTGCCAGCAGCGTACAGGGGGTTGGCACTGAAGCTTTCTTT. This encodes CASSVQGVGTEAFF. This chain joins TRBV9 and TRBJ1-1, with TRBD1 matching 7 bases. V was pared by 1 base and J by 4 bases, with 4 bases of the junction left unmatched. Germline-derived CDR1 and CDR2 are SGDLS and YYNGEE. The CDR3 sequence is 14 residues long.

This clonotype was found many times. The rearrangement uses TRBV5-1 and TRBJ1-5; unclear D gene. This CDR3 has 13 amino acids. Germline V lookup: CDR1 SGHRS, CDR2 YFSETQ. Trimming pared 9 bases from V and 5 bases from J, leaving 15 bases between. In nucleotides, the CDR3 is TGCGCCACCCCAGAGTACTGCGATCAGCCCCAGCATTTT. As protein: CATPEYCDQPQHF.

This clonotype was observed a few times. The V call is TRBV5-1, the J call TRBJ2-1; D tentatively fits TRBD1 or TRBD2 (5 bases each). Looked up from germline, CDR1 is SGHRS and CDR2 is YFSETQ. The ends were cut back, 4 bases at V and 10 bases at J, with 21 bases in the middle. The CDR3 covers 15 residues. The CDR3 DNA reads as TGCGCCAGCAGCCCCGGGGACCAAAGAATAGGGGAGCAGTTCTTC. This translates into CASSPGDQRIGEQFF.

The chain links TRBV5-1 to TRBJ2-1; 13 nucleotides line up with TRBD2. The CDR3 runs 17 residues. Germline V CDR1 and CDR2: SGHRS, YFSETQ. J lost 7 bases, V lost 4 bases, and 11 bases had no gene match. This chain's CDR3 is CASSLSLAGGPGNEQFF. In nucleotides, the CDR3 is TGCGCCAGCAGCCTGTCACTAGCGGGAGGGCCTGGAAATGAGCAGTTCTTC.

This clonotype turned up a few times. This chain connects TRBV5-1 to TRBJ1-5; 7 nucleotides line up with TRBD1. The length of the CDR3 is 16 residues. Trimming removed 4 bases from V and 0 bases from J; junction bases left unmatched: 7. Germline loops: CDR1 SGHRS, CDR2 YFSETQ. Written as DNA, the CDR3 is TGCGCCAGCAGCCCGGGGACAGAGAATAGCAATCAGCCCCAGCATTTT. Translation gives CASSPGTENSNQPQHF.

The chain carries TRBV6-1 and TRBJ1-5; D is possibly TRBD1 (5 bases). With 4 bases removed from V and 4 bases from J, the gap between germline ends came to 17 bases. Germline V CDR1 and CDR2: MNHNS, SASEGT. The CDR3 contains 16 residues. CDR3 loop: CASSGDPGRENQPQHF. The CDR3 nucleotides are TGTGCCAGCAGTGGAGACCCGGGACGGGAGAATCAGCCCCAGCATTTT.

The V and J genes are TRBV27 and TRBJ1-4, with 7 nucleotides matching TRBD1. V lost 8 bases and J lost 8; bases outside the gene matches: 8. CDR3 length equals 13 residues. Per germline, CDR1 MNHEY and CDR2 SMNVEV (reference sequence). Here the CDR3 DNA reads TGTGCCAGCGCCTACAGGGGCCGGGAAAAACTGTTTTTT. As protein: CASAYRGREKLFF.

The V gene is TRBV18, the J gene TRBJ2-2, with D perhaps TRBD1 (5 bases). The CDR3 consists of 14 residues. The V end was cut by 2 bases, the J end by 4 bases, with 8 bases between. The V gene's germline CDR1 is KGHSH and CDR2 LQKENI. Written as DNA, the CDR3 is TGTGCCAGCTCACCAAGGGGCGGCACCGGGGAGCTGTTTTTT. As protein: CASSPRGGTGELFF.

This rearrangement joins TRBV30 to TRBJ1-1; no clear D gene. CDR1 GTSNPN and CDR2 SVGIG come from the germline V gene (reference sequence). V lost 7 bases and J lost 9, with 12 bases in between. The CDR3 is 10 amino acids. CDR3 amino acids: CASEVDKAFF. The CDR3 nucleotides read TGTGCCTCCGAGGTAGACAAAGCTTTCTTT.

The V gene is TRBV3-1, the J gene TRBJ1-6; D is possibly TRBD1 (6 bases). The CDR3 is 15 residues long. V was clipped by 1 base and J by 6 bases, with 10 bases between them. The germline CDR1 and CDR2 sequences are LGHDT and YNNKEL (reference sequence). The CDR3 loop reads CASSQVAQGNSPLHF. The CDR3 DNA sequence: TGTGCCAGCAGCCAAGTCGCACAGGGTAATTCACCCCTCCACTTT.

The V and J genes are TRBV27 and TRBJ1-2; D gene ambiguous. V lost 0 bases to trimming and J lost 8 bases, with 25 bases between them. This CDR3 region has 18 residues. Germline V gene data show CDR1 as MNHEY and CDR2 as SMNVEV (reference sequence). The CDR3 DNA reads TGTGCCAGCAGTTTATCCCTCAATACCGTAGACCCCTCGGAAGGCTACACCTTC. Residues: CASSLSLNTVDPSEGYTF.

This clonotype occurred many times. V gene TRBV12-3 or TRBV12-4 combines with J gene TRBJ2-5, with D hard to call. V gave up 1 base and J gave up 5 bases, with 11 bases separating them. The CDR3 length is 14 residues. CDR3 in amino acids: CASSLELTMETQYF. The CDR3 DNA reads TGTGCCAGCAGTTTAGAGTTGACAATGGAGACCCAGTACTTC.

At least ten counts were recorded for this clonotype. The chain joins TRBV6-6 to TRBJ2-1, with D possibly TRBD2 on 5 matching bases. The V gene lost 0 bases and the J gene lost 10 bases, with 19 bases spanning the gap. The length of the CDR3 is 16 residues. Germline loops: CDR1 MNHNY, CDR2 SVGAGI (reference sequence). The CDR3 region is CASSYSGAGNDREQFF. The CDR3 DNA is TGTGCCAGCAGTTACTCTGGCGCGGGTAACGACCGGGAGCAGTTCTTC.

This clonotype was counted ten times or more. V is TRBV7-8 and J is TRBJ1-5; the D is unclear. This CDR3 spans 13 amino acids. V was shortened by 2 bases and J by 7 bases, with 9 bases between the two germline ends. Germline V gene data show CDR1 as SGHVS and CDR2 as FQNEAQ. Here the CDR3 DNA reads TGTGCCAGCAGCTTATCGGGTCCCCAGCCCCAGCATTTT. Amino acid sequence: CASSLSGPQPQHF.

V gene TRBV6-6 combines with J gene TRBJ2-1, with D possibly called TRBD1 or TRBD2 (5 bases each). The CDR3 consists of 17 residues. The germline gives CDR1 MNHNY, CDR2 SVGAGI (reference sequence). Trimming cost V 0 bases and J 4 bases, with 16 bases left between them. As DNA, the CDR3 is TGTGCCAGCAGTTACTCGACTTCCGGGACGGAGTACAATGAGCAGTTCTTC. Translated: CASSYSTSGTEYNEQFF.

There are many counts of this clonotype. The chain uses TRBV2 and TRBJ2-1; D is undetermined. The CDR3 has 14 amino acids. Trimming took 8 bases from V and 8 from J, leaving 19 bases between them. The V gene's germline CDR1 is SNHLY and CDR2 FYNNEI. CDR3 DNA sequence: TGTGCCAGCCCCCCCGGAATTAGTGGTCATGAGCAGTTCTTC. Amino acids: CASPPGISGHEQFF. Combining the CDR3 with reference TRBV2 and TRBJ2-1 gives the whole variable domain EPEVTQTPSHQVTQMGQEVILRCVPISNHLYFYWYRQILGQKVEFLVSFYNNEISEKSEIFDDQFSVERPDGSNFTLKIRSTKLEDSAMYFCASPPGISGHEQFFGPGTRLTVL.

This clonotype has only a few counts. The rearrangement links TRBV6-6 to TRBJ1-6; 7 bases agree with TRBD1. The trim removed 2 bases at V and 5 bases at J, leaving 12 bases unmatched. The length of the CDR3 is 18 residues. Per the germline V gene, CDR1 is MNHNY and CDR2 is SVGAGI (reference sequence). The DNA for the CDR3 is TGTGCCAGCAGTTACCCAGACACAGGGGCAGGGGATAATTCACCCCTCCACTTT. This translates into CASSYPDTGAGDNSPLHF.

The table lists this clonotype with a few counts. Here the CDR3 reads CASSPQMGQGAGGYTF. CDR3 nucleotides: TGTGCCAGCAGCCCCCAGATGGGGCAGGGGGCCGGTGGCTACACCTTC. This chain links TRBV5-4 with TRBJ1-2, with 8 nucleotides matching TRBD1. The CDR3 consists of 16 residues. Germline V gene data show CDR1 as SGHNT and CDR2 as YYREEE (reference sequence). V lost 4 bases to trimming and J lost 7 bases; unmatched junction nucleotides: 15.